The clone carrying this T cell receptor (beta chain) was counted between two and nine times. The sample belongs to a study of regulatory T cells in long-lasting Graves disease. Background on the study: For a period under 3 months, newly diagnosed Graves' patients had taken antithyroid drugs.

Arm-PCR of CDR3 regions and iRepertoire HTBI primers were used to build TCR beta libraries. TCRdb recomputed calls from the multiplex PCR reads with MiXCR, one row per CDR3 protein. The sample lists approximately 300,000 distinct CDR3 sequences, 15% to 20% seen once, with less than 45% in the top ten. The CDR3 runs 14 residues. CDR1 is SGHNT and CDR2 is YYREEE in the germline V gene (reference sequence). Trimming took 4 bases from V and 2 from J; bases not matched to a gene: 6. Sample time point: newly diagnosed GD, antithyroid drugs for less than 3 months. From PBMCs, RNA was extracted and then used to make the TCR library.

This clonotype was obtained from a female donor with Graves disease. The rearrangement links TRBV5-4 to TRBJ2-7; 7 bases are shared with TRBD1. The sequencing used peripheral blood mononuclear cells (PBMCs), collected at new diagnosis, from a patient treated with antithyroid drugs. As DNA, the CDR3 is TGTGCCAGCAGCAAGGACAGGAAGACCTACGAGCAGTACTTC. It encodes CASSKDRKTYEQYF.